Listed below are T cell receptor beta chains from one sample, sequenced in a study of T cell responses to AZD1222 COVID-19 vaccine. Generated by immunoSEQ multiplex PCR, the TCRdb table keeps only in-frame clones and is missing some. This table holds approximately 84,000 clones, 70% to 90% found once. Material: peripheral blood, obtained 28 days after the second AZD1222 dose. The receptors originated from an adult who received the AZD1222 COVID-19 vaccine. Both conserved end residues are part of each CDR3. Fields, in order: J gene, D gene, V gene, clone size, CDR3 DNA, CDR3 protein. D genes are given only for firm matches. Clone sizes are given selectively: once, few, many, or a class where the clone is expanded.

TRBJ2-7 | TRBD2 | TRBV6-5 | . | TGTGCCAGCAGACCGACTAGCGGGGAGATCTACGAGCAGTACTTC | CASRPTSGEIYEQYF
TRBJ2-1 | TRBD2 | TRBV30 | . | TGTGCCTGGAGTGTCTTGACTAGCGGTCTCTACAATGAGCAGTTCTTC | CAWSVLTSGLYNEQFF
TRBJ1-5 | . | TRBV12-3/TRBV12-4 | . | TGTGCCAGCAGTTTATTGGGAGGCCAGCCCCAGCATTTT | CASSLLGGQPQHF
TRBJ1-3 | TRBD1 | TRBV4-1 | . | TGCGCCAGCAGCCCCTGGACAGGGAGAGGAAACACCATATATTTT | CASSPWTGRGNTIYF
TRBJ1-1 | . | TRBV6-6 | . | TGTGCCAGCAGTTCCCCCTGGCAGGGTTCCACTGAAGCTTTCTTT | CASSSPWQGSTEAFF
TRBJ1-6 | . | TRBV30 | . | TGTGCCTGGACCGCTGACGGTTCCTATAATTCACCCCTCCACTTT | CAWTADGSYNSPLHF
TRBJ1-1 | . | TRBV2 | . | TGTGCCAGCAAGCTAGTGTGGAACACTGAAGCTTTCTTT | CASKLVWNTEAFF
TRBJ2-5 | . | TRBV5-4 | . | TGTGCCAGCAGCTTGAAAGGAGGGGAGACCCAGTACTTC | CASSLKGGETQYF
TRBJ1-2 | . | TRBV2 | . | TGTGCCAGCAGTGAATCCCGTACAGGGAGGCCAGCTAACTATGGCTACACCTTC | CASSESRTGRPANYGYTF
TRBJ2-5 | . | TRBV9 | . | TGTGCCAGCAGCGTTACGCCGTCCGGGACCCAGTACTTC | CASSVTPSGTQYF
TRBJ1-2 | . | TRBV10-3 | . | TGTGCCATCAGTGGCTTGTTACGAGGGGCTGAGAACTATGGCTACACCTTC | CAISGLLRGAENYGYTF
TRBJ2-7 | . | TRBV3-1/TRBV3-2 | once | TGTGCCAGCAGCCGGTTGGGTGCGGAGCAGTACTTC | CASSRLGAEQYF
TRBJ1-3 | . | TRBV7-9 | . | TGTGCCAGCAGCAGACAGGACTCTGGAAACACCATATATTTT | CASSRQDSGNTIYF
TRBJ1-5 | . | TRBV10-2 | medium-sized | TGCGCCAGCAGTGAGTCCCCGGGAAATAGCAATCAGCCCCAGCATTTT | CASSESPGNSNQPQHF
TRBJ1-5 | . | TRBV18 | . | TGTGCCAGCTCACCGGGAGTGAGGGGGGGCGATCAGCCCCAGCATTTT | CASSPGVRGGDQPQHF
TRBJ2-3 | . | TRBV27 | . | TGTGCCAGCACCGCCCGCAAGTCGGATACGCAGTATTTT | CASTARKSDTQYF
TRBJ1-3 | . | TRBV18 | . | TGTGCCAGCTCACCTAGGCAGGTCTCTGGAAACACCATATATTTT | CASSPRQVSGNTIYF
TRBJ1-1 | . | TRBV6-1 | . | TGTGCCAGCAGCATCCAGCGTGAAGCTTTCTTT | CASSIQREAFF
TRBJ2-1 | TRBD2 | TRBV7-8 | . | TGTGCCAGCAGCTTAGGGGGACTAGCCTCAATTGAGGAGCAGTTCTTC | CASSLGGLASIEEQFF
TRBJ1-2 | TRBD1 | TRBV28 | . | TGTGCCAGCAGTTTAGACAGGGACTATGGCTACACCTTC | CASSLDRDYGYTF
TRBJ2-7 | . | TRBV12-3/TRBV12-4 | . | TGTGCCAGCAGTTTTGCTATAGTGGAGCAGTACTTC | CASSFAIVEQYF
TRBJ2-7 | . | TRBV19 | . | TGTGCCAGTAGTAGGGGAGAGGACTACGAGCAGTACTTC | CASSRGEDYEQYF
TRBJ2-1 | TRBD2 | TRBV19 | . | TGTGCCAGTAGTAGCGGGGGGCTCTCCTACAATGAGCAGTTCTTC | CASSSGGLSYNEQFF
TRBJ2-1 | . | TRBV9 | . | TGTGCCAGCAGCATCCCATCTGGGGGGGCGAATGAGCAGTTCTTC | CASSIPSGGANEQFF
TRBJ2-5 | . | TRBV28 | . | TGTGCCAGCAGTTTAAGTTGGGAGACCCAGTACTTC | CASSLSWETQYF
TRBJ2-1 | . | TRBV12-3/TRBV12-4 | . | TGTGCCAGCAGTTTTCGGCACGAGCAGTTCTTC | CASSFRHEQFF
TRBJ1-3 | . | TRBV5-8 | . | TGTGCCAGCAGCTACGACGAGGGGGACACCATATATTTT | CASSYDEGDTIYF